The entry below describes one T cell receptor beta chain. From germline, CDR1 is LGHNA and CDR2 YSLEER. There are 16 residues in the CDR3. With V trimmed by 1 base and J by 5 bases, 7 bases remained unmatched. This sample was taken from a study of control samples from healthy donors and cancer patients. The table came from immunoSEQ multiplex PCR; TCRdb's copy has only in-frame clones and leaves some out. The sample yields over 100,000 clones, 92% seen once. Sample: blood. The chain recombines TRBV4-3 with TRBJ2-1; 8 positions match TRBD2. The source is a woman aged 18 to 35 in good health. CDR3 coding DNA: TGCGCCAGCAGCCAAGGACCGGGACTAGGGGACAATGAGCAGTTCTTC. It specifies CASSQGPGLGDNEQFF.